Following are 3 T cell receptor beta chains from one sample sequenced in a study of molecular identifiers for immune sequencing clone quantification. TCRdb reprocessed the PCR reads with MiXCR, giving one entry per CDR3 protein. There are approximately 97,000 distinct CDR3 sequences in the sample; roughly a quarter occur only once, and about 0.94% lies in the top ten. The specimen was naive CD8+ T cells from blood, with Jurkat cell RNA spiked in. Specified subset: FACS-sorted CD8+CD4-CCR7+CD45RA+ naive T cells. The receptors stem from a human donor in good health. Some libraries in this study had Jurkat cell RNA spiked in.

This clonotype was counted ten times or more. The CDR3 DNA follows: TGCAGTGCTAGAGATCCACGAATCGAAGCCGGGACAGGAGGACCCTGGGCCCAGTACTTC. Its protein is CSARDPRIEAGTGGPWAQYF. This chain joins TRBV20-1 and TRBJ2-5; 8 bases are shared with TRBD1. Germline CDR1 DFQATT, CDR2 SNEGSKA (reference sequence). The CDR3 is 20 amino acids. The trim removed 0 bases at V and 9 bases at J, leaving 27 bases unmatched.

This clonotype showed up many times. The V gene is TRBV28, the J gene TRBJ2-7; a weak D match, TRBD1 (6 bases). The germline V gene has CDR1 MDHEN and CDR2 SYDVKM. This CDR3 is 13 amino acids long. V lost 6 bases, J lost 7 bases, and 16 bases lay in between. Written as DNA, the CDR3 is TGTGCCAGCAGCTACCAGGGGCCGGGTGAGCAGTACTTC. Translated, it gives CASSYQGPGEQYF.

Of note for this clonotype: A much larger clonotype is one base distant, so this may be a read error. The chain combines TRBV20-1 with TRBJ2-1; 7 bases match TRBD1. V gave up 2 bases and J gave up 8 bases; unmatched junction bases: 12. The germline CDR1 and CDR2 sequences are DFQATT and SNEGSKA (reference sequence). The CDR3 covers 15 residues. The CDR3 DNA reads TGCAGTGCTAGATCCCTGGGACAGTACATGGATGAGCAGTTCTTC. Translated: CSARSLGQYMDEQFF.